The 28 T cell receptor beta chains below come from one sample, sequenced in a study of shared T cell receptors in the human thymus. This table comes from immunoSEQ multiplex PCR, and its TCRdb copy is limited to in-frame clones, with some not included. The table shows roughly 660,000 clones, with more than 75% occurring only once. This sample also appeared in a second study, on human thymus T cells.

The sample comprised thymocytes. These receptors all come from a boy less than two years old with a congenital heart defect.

The CDR3 protein is CASSPQSLLGQYF. CDR3 coding DNA: TGCGCCAGCAGCCCCCAATCACTACTCGGGCAGTACTTC. This chain uses TRBV4-1 with TRBJ2-7; D remains ambiguous. Between the trimmed V and J ends, which lost 4 bases and 9 bases, there was a span of 16 bases. The CDR3 sequence is 13 residues long. Germline V CDR1 and CDR2: MGHRA, YSYEKL.

Here the CDR3 DNA reads TGTGCCAGCAGCTTCTCCGAGCAGTACTTC. The encoded protein is CASSFSEQYF. This chain uses TRBV5-8 with TRBJ2-7; D unresolved. Trimming took off 2 bases at V and 6 bases at J, with 3 bases between the two ends. Germline V gives CDR1 SGHTS, CDR2 YDEGEE. CDR3 size: 10 residues.

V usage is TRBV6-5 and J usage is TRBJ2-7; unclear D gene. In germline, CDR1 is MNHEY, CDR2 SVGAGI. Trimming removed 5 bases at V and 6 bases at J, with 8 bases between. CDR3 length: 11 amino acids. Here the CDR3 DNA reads TGTGCCAGCAGTGTCCGAGGCGAGCAGTACTTC. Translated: CASSVRGEQYF.

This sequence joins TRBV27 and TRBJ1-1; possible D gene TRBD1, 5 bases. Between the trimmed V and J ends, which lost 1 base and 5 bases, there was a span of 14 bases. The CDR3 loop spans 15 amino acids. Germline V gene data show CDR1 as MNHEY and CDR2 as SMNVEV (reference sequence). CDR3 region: CASSLLAGRETEAFF. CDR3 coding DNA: TGTGCCAGCAGTTTATTAGCAGGGAGGGAAACTGAAGCTTTCTTT.

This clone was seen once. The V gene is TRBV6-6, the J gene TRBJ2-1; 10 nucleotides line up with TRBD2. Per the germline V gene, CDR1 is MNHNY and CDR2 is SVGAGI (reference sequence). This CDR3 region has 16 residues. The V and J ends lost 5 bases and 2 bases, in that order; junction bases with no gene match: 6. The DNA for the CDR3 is TGTGCCAGCAGTACGGAGCGGGAGGGTACCTACAATGAGCAGTTCTTC. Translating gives CASSTEREGTYNEQFF.

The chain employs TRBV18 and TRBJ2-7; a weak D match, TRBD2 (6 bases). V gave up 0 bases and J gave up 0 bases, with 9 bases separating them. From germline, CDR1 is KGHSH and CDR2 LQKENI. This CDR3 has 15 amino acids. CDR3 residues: CASSPPGDFSYEQYF. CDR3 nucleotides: TGTGCCAGCTCACCACCGGGGGACTTCTCCTACGAGCAGTACTTC.

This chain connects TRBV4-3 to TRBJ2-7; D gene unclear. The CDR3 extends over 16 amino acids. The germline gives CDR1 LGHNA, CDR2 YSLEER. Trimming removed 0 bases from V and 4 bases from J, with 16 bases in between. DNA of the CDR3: TGCGCCAGCAGCCAAGAGACCTGTGGCAGGCAGTACGAGCAGTACTTC. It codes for CASSQETCGRQYEQYF.

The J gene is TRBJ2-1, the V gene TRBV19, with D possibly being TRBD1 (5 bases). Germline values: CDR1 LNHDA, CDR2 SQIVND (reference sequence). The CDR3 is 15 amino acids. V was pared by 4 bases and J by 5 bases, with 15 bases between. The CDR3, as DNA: TGTGCCAGTAGTACCCCAGGCAGGGCACACAATGAGCAGTTCTTC. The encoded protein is CASSTPGRAHNEQFF.

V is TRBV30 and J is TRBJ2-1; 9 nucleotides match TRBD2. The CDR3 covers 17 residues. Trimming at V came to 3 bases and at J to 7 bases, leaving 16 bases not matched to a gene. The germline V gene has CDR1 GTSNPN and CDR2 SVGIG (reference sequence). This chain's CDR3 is CAWREGVAGGRGNEQFF. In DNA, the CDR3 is TGTGCCTGGAGAGAGGGGGTCGCAGGCGGGAGGGGAAATGAGCAGTTCTTC.

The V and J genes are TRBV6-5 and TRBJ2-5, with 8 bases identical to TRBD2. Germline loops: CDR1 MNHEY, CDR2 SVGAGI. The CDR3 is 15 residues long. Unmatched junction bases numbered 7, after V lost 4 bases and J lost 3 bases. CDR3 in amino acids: CASSSPSGSKETQYF. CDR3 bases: TGTGCCAGCAGTTCCCCGAGCGGGAGTAAAGAGACCCAGTACTTC.

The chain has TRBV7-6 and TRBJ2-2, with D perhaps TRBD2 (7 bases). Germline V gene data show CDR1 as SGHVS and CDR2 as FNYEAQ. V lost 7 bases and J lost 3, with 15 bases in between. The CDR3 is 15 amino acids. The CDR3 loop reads CASIRTAGYTGELFF. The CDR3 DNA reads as TGTGCCAGCATTCGGACAGCGGGGTACACCGGGGAGCTGTTTTTT.

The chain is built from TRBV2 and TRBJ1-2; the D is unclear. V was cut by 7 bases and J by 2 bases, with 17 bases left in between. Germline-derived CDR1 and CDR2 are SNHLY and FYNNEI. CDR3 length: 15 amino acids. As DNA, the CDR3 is TGTGCCAGCATCCTCGTGTTGGGCTCAAACTATGGCTACACCTTC. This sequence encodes CASILVLGSNYGYTF.

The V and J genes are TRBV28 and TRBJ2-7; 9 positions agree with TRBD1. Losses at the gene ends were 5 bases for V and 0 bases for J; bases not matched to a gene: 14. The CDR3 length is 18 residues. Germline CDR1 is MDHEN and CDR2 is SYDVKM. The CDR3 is CASSPEDNRGPDSYEQYF. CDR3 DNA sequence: TGTGCCAGCAGTCCTGAGGACAACAGGGGGCCGGACTCCTACGAGCAGTACTTC.

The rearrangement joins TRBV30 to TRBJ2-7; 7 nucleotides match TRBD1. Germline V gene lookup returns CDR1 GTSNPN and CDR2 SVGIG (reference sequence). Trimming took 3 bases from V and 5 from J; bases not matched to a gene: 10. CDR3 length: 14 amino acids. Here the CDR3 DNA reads TGTGCCTGGAGCGCACACAGGGGTTATCACGAGCAGTACTTC. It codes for CAWSAHRGYHEQYF.

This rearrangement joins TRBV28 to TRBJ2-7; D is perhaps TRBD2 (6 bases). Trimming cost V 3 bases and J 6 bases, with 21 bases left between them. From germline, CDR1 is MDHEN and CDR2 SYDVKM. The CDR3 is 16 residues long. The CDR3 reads CASSFPPLARVCEQYF. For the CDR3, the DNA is TGTGCCAGCAGTTTCCCCCCCCTAGCGAGGGTTTGCGAGCAGTACTTC. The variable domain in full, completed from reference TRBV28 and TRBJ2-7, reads DVKVTQSSRYLVKRTGEKVFLECVQDMDHENMFWYRQDPGLGLRLIYFSYDVKMKEKGDIPEGYSVSREKKERFSLILESASTNQTSMYLCASSFPPLARVCEQYFGPGTRLTVT.

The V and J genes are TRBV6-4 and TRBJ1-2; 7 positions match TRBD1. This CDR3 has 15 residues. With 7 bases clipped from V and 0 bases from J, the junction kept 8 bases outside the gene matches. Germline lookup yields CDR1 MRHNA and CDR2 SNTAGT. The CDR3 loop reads CASNPRQGANYGYTF. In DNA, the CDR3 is TGTGCCAGCAACCCAAGACAGGGAGCTAACTATGGCTACACCTTC.

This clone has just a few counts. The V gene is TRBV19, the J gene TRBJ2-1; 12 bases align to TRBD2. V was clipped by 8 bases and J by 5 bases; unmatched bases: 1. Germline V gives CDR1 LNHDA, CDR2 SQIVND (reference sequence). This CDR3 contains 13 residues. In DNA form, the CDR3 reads TGTGCCAGTCGGACTAGCGGGGACAATGAGCAGTTCTTC. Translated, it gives CASRTSGDNEQFF.

The CDR3 spells CASSLLTGTYEQYF. CDR3 DNA sequence: TGCGCCAGCAGCTTGCTAACAGGGACCTACGAGCAGTACTTC. The gene calls are TRBV5-1 and TRBJ2-7, with D perhaps matching TRBD1 (6 bases). CDR1 and CDR2 (germline): SGHRS, YFSETQ. V shed 1 base and J shed 2 bases, with 10 bases lying between them. The CDR3 extends over 14 amino acids.

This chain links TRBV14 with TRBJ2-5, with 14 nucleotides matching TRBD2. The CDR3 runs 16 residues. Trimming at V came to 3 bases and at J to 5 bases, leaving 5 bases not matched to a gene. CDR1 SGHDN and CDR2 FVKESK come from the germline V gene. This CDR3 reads CASSQGLAGAGETQYF. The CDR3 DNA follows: TGTGCCAGCAGCCAGGGACTAGCGGGAGCCGGGGAGACCCAGTACTTC.

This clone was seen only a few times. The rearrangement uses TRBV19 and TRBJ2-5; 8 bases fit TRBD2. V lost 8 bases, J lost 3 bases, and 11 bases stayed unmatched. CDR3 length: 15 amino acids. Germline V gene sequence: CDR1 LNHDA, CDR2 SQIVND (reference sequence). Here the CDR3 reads CASSPLLAAEETQYF. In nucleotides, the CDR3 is TGTGCCAGTTCCCCCCTACTAGCGGCTGAAGAGACCCAGTACTTC.

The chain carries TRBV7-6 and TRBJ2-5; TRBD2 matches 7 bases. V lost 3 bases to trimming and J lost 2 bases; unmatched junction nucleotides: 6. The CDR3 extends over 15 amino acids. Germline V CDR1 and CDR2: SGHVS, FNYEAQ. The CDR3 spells CASSFQSGNQETQYF. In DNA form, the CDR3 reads TGTGCCAGCAGCTTTCAAAGCGGGAATCAAGAGACCCAGTACTTC.

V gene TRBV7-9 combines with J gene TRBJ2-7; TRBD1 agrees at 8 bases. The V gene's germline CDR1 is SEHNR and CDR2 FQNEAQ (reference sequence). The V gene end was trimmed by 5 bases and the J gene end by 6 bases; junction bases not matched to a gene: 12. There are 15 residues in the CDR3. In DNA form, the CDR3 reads TGTGCCAGCAGCCCAAAGGGCCAGGGGGCCCCCGAGCAGTACTTC. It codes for CASSPKGQGAPEQYF.

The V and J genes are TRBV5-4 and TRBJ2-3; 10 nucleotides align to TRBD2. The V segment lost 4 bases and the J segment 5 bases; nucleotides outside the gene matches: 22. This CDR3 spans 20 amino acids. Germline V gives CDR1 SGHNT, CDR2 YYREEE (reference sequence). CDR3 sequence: CASSRRTGTYPGLAQDTQYF. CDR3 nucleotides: TGTGCCAGCAGCCGTCGGACAGGGACCTATCCGGGACTAGCGCAAGATACGCAGTATTTT.

The CDR3 loop is CAISDGLAGRSYNEQFF. The CDR3 DNA reads as TGTGCCATCAGTGACGGACTAGCGGGGCGCTCCTACAATGAGCAGTTCTTC. J is TRBJ2-1 and V is TRBV10-3; 12 bases map to TRBD2. J was trimmed by 0 bases and V by 3 bases; bases with no gene match: 3. Germline CDR1 and CDR2: ENHRY and SYGVKD. The CDR3 length is 17 residues.

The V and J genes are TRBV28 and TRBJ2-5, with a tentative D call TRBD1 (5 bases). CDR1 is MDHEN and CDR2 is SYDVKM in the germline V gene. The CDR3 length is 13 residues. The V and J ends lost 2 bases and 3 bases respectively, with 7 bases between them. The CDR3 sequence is CASSLPGKETQYF. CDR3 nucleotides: TGTGCCAGCAGTTTACCAGGGAAAGAGACCCAGTACTTC.

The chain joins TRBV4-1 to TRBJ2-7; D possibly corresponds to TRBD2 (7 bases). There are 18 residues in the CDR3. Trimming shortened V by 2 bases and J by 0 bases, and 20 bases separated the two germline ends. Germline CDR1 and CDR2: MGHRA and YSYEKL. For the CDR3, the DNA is TGCGCCAGCAGCCAATTGGGGGCTAGCGGAGCTCTCTCCTACGAGCAGTACTTC. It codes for CASSQLGASGALSYEQYF.

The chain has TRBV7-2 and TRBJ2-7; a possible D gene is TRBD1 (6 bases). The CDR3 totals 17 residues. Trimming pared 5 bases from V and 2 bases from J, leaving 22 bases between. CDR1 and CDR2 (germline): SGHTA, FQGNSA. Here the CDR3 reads CASSPRTDRPMAYEQYF. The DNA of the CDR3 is TGTGCCAGCAGCCCTAGGACCGACAGGCCGATGGCCTACGAGCAGTACTTC.

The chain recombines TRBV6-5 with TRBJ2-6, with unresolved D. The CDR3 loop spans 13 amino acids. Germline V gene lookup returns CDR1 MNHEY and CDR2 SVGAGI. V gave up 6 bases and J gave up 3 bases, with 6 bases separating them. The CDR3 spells CASRAGGANVLTF. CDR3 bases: TGTGCCAGCAGGGCAGGTGGGGCCAACGTCCTGACTTTC.